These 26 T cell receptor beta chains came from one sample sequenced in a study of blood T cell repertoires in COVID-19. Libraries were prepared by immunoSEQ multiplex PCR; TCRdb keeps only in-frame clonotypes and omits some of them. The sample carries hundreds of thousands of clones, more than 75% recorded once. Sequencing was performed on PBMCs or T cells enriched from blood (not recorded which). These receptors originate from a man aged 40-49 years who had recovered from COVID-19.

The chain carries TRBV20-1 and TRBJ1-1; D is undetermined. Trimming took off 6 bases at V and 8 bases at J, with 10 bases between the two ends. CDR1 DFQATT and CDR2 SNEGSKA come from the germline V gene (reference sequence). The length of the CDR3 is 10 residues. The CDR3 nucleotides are TGCAGTGCCCCTCTTCCCGAAGCTTTCTTT. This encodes CSAPLPEAFF.

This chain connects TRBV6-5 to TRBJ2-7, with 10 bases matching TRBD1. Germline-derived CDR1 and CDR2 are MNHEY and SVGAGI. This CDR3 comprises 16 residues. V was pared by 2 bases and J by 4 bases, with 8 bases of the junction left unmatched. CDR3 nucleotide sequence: TGTGCCAGCAGTTACGGACCCGGGACAGGGGATTACGAGCAGTACTTC. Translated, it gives CASSYGPGTGDYEQYF.

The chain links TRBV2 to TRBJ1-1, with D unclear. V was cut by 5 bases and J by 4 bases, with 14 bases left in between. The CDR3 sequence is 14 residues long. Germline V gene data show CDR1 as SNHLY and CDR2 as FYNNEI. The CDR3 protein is CASSPGGGTTEAFF. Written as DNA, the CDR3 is TGTGCCAGCAGTCCTGGCGGAGGTACCACTGAAGCTTTCTTT. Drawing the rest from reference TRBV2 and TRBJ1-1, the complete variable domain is EPEVTQTPSHQVTQMGQEVILRCVPISNHLYFYWYRQILGQKVEFLVSFYNNEISEKSEIFDDQFSVERPDGSNFTLKIRSTKLEDSAMYFCASSPGGGTTEAFFGQGTRLTVV.

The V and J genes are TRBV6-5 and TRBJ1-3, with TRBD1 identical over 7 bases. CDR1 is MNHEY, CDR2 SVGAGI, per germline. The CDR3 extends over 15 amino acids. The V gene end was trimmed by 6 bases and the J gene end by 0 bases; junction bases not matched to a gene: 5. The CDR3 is CASSPRTGSGNTIYF. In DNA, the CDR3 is TGTGCCAGCAGCCCGCGGACAGGCTCTGGAAACACCATATATTTT.

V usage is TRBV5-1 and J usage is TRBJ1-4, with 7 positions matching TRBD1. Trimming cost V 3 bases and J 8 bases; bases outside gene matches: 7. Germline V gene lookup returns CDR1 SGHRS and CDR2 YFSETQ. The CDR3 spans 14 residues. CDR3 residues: CASSSQGLGEKLFF. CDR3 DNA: TGCGCCAGCAGCTCACAGGGGTTGGGGGAAAAACTGTTTTTT.

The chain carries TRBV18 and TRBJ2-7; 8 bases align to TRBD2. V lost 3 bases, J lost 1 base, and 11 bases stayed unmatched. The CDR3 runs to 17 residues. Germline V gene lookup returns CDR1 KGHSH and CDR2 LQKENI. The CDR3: CASSPPVTGRVSYEQYF. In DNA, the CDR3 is TGTGCCAGCTCACCCCCGGTAACCGGGAGGGTATCCTACGAGCAGTACTTC. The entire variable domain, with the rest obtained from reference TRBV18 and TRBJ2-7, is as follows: NAGVMQNPRHLVRRRGQEARLRCSPMKGHSHVYWYRQLPEEGLKFMVYLQKENIIDESGMPKERFSAEFPKEGPSILRIQQVVRGDSAAYFCASSPPVTGRVSYEQYFGPGTRLTVT.

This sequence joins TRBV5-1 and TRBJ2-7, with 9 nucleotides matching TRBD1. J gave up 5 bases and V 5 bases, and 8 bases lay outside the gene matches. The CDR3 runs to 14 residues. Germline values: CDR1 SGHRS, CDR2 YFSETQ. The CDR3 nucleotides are TGCGCCAGCAGGGGGACAGGGATTCAGGACGAGCAGTACTTC. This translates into CASRGTGIQDEQYF.

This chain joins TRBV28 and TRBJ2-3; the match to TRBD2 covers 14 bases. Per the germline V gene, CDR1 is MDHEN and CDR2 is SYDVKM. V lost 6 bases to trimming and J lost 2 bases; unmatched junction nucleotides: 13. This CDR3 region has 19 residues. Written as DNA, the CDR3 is TGTGCCAGCAGCCCCGGGCGCGGGACTAGCGGGAGTCACACAGATACGCAGTATTTT. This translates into CASSPGRGTSGSHTDTQYF.

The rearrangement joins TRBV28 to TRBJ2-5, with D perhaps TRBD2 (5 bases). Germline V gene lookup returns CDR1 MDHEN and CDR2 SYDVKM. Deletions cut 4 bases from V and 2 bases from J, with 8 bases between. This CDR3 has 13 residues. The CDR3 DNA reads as TGTGCCAGCAGTTCGGGGAGTCAAGAGACCCAGTACTTC. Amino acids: CASSSGSQETQYF.

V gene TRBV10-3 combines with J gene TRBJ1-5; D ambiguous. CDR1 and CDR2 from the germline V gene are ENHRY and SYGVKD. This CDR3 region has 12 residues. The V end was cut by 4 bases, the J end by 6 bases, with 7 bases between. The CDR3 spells CAISGNGQPQHF. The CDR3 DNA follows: TGTGCCATCAGTGGCAACGGTCAGCCCCAGCATTTT.

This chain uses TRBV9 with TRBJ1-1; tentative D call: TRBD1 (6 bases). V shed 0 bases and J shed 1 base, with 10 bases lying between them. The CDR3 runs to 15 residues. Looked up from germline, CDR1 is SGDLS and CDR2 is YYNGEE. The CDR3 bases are TGTGCCAGCAGCGTAGGACAGGCGAAGAACACTGAAGCTTTCTTT. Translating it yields CASSVGQAKNTEAFF.

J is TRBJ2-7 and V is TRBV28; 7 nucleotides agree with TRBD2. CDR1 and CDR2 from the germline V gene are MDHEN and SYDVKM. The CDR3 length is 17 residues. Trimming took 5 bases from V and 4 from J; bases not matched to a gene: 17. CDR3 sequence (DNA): TGTGCCAGCAGTCCGCCGGGACTGCGGGAGAGAAGATACGAGCAGTACTTC. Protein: CASSPPGLRERRYEQYF.

For the CDR3, the DNA is TGTGCCAGCACAAACAGTAACCTTCGCCACGAGCAGTACTTC. It yields the protein CASTNSNLRHEQYF. This rearrangement joins TRBV6-5 to TRBJ2-7, with D hard to call. V shed 7 bases and J shed 5 bases, with 18 bases lying between them. This CDR3 is 14 amino acids long. Germline CDR1 is MNHEY and CDR2 is SVGAGI.

The DNA of the CDR3 is TGTGCCAGCACTCAAACAGGGAACTATGGCTACACCTTC. It encodes CASTQTGNYGYTF. This chain joins TRBV28 and TRBJ1-2, with D perhaps matching TRBD1 (6 bases). Between the trimmed V and J ends, which lost 7 bases and 2 bases, there was a span of 11 bases. Germline-derived CDR1 and CDR2 are MDHEN and SYDVKM. The CDR3 is 13 residues long.

The CDR3 coding sequence is TGTGCCAGCTCAGGGGACTTGAGCTATGGCTACACCTTC. Its translation is CASSGDLSYGYTF. The gene calls are TRBV18 and TRBJ1-2, with a tentative D call TRBD1 (5 bases). This CDR3 spans 13 amino acids. The V end was cut by 5 bases, the J end by 4 bases, with 11 bases between. Looked up from germline, CDR1 is KGHSH and CDR2 is LQKENI.

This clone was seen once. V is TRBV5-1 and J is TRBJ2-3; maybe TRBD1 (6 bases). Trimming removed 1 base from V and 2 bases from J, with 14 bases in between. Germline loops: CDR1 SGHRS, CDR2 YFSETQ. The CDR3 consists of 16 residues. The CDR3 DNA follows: TGCGCCAGCAGCTTGCATCAGGGGCGGGCCACAGATACGCAGTATTTT. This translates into CASSLHQGRATDTQYF.

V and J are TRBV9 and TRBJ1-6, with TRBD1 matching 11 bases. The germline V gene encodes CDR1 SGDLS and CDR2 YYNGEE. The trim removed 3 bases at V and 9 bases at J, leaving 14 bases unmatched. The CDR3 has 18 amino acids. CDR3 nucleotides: TGTGCCAGCAGCGCCAGAGCTCTGGGGACAGGGGGTAGTTCACCCCTCCACTTT. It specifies CASSARALGTGGSSPLHF.

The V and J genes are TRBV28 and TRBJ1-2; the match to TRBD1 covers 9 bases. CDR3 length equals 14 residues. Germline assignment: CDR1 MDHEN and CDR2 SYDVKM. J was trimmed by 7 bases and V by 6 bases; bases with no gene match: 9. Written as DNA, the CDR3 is TGTGCCAGCAGAAAAAGGACAGGGGAGGTTGGCTACACCTTC. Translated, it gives CASRKRTGEVGYTF.

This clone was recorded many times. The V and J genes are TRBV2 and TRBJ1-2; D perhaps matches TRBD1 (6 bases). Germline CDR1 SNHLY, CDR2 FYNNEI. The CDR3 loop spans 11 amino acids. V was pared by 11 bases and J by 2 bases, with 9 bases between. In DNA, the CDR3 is TGTGCCCGACAGGAGAACTATGGCTACACCTTC. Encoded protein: CARQENYGYTF.

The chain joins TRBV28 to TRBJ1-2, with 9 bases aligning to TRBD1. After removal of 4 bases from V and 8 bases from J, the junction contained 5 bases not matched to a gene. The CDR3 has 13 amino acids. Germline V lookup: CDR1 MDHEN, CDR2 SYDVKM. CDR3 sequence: CASSSQGAGGYTF. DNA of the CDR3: TGTGCCAGCAGTTCACAGGGGGCTGGAGGCTACACCTTC.

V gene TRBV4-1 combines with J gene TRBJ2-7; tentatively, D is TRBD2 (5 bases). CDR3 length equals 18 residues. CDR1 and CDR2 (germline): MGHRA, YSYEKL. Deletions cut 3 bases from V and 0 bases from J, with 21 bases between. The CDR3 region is CASSHLPVRGHSSYEQYF. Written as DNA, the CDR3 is TGCGCCAGCAGCCACCTCCCTGTCCGGGGTCACAGCTCCTACGAGCAGTACTTC.

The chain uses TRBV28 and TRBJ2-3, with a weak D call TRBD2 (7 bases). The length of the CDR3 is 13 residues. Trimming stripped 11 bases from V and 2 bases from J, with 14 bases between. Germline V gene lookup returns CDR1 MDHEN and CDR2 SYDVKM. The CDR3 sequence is CAARGRATDTQYF. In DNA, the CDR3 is TGTGCCGCAAGGGGGAGGGCCACAGATACGCAGTATTTT.

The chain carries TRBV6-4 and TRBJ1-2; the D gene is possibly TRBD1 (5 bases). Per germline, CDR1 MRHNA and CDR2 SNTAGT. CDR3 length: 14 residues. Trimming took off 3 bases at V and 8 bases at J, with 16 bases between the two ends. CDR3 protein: CASSDRERGGGYTF. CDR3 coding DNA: TGTGCCAGCAGTGATCGGGAGAGGGGCGGCGGCTACACCTTC.

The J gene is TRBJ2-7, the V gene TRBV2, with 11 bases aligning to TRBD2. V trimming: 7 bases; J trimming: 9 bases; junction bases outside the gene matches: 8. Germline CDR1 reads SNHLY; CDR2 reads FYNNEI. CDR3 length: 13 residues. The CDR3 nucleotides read TGTGCCAGCATTTTTCTAGCGGGAGGTAGGCAGTACTTC. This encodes CASIFLAGGRQYF.

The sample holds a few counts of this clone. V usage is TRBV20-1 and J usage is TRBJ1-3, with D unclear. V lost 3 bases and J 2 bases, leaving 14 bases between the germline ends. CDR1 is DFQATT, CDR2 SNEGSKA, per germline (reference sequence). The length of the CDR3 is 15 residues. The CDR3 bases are TGCAGTGCTAGTTATTCTGGCGGCGCTGGAAACACCATATATTTT. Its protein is CSASYSGGAGNTIYF.

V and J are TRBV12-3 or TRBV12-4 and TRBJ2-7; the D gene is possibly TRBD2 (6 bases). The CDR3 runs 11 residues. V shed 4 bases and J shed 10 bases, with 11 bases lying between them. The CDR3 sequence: CASSSREQQYF. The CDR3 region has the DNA TGTGCCAGCAGTTCCCGGGAGCAACAGTACTTC.